This is a list of T cell receptor beta chains from one sample in a study of CD8+ T cells in alopecia areata. Libraries were prepared by immunoSEQ multiplex PCR; TCRdb keeps only in-frame clonotypes and omits some of them. The sample has 130,000 or so clones; approximately 57% are singletons. Sequences were derived from CD4+ T cells sorted from blood, sampled at week 4, from a patient treated with tofacitinib. Receptor source: a human donor with alopecia areata. Each CDR3 is given with its conserved first and last residue.

TRBJ2-1 | TRBV5-4 | CASSRPYNEQFF
TRBJ2-5 | TRBV29-1 | CSVTGVGQETQYF
TRBJ2-6 | TRBV4-3 | CASSQRVQGPASGANVLTF
TRBJ2-3 | TRBV7-2 | CASSSGQALSTDTQYF
TRBJ1-1 | TRBV19 | CASSMTGKQNTEAFF
TRBJ2-5 | TRBV2 | CASSGNQGGETQYF
TRBJ2-5 | TRBV25-1 | CASSEYRAGGEETQYF
TRBJ2-1 | TRBV5-1 | CASSLGGVRTGIDEQFF
TRBJ1-5 | TRBV30 | CAWSAGGGSNQPQHF
TRBJ2-7 | TRBV29-1 | CSVLGGTSNYEQYF
TRBJ2-5 | TRBV29-1 | CSVSLQLETQYF
TRBJ1-4 | TRBV2 | CASSLTGWTNEKLFF
TRBJ2-2 | TRBV5-4 | CASSSGANTGELFF
TRBJ2-7 | TRBV28 | CASSVPYRGEQYF
TRBJ1-5 | TRBV30 | CAWSVEGGQPQHF
TRBJ2-5 | TRBV29-1 | CSVGQDPQETQYF
TRBJ2-7 | TRBV29-1 | CSVAGDSISYEQYF
TRBJ2-4 | TRBV18 | CASSPSLRGIQYF
TRBJ2-7 | TRBV5-6 | CASSLFSYEQYF
TRBJ1-6 | TRBV15 | CATRGGDSPLHF
TRBJ1-2 | TRBV5-4 | CASSQGQEPNYGYTF
TRBJ1-1 | TRBV29-1 | CSVEGLGRTEAFF
TRBJ1-6 | TRBV2 | CASKVSGSSPLHF
TRBJ2-1 | TRBV29-1 | CSVAGGAGQFF
TRBJ2-1 | TRBV29-1 | CSVEKGSSYNEQFF
TRBJ2-6 | TRBV7-2 | CASSLVTQRGANVLTF
TRBJ2-6 | TRBV30 | CAWTSSGANVLTF
TRBJ2-1 | TRBV2 | CASSRLAGGPSSYNEQFF
TRBJ1-1 | TRBV19 | CASSVTIGSTEAFF
TRBJ2-1 | TRBV30 | CAWRKGALEQFF
TRBJ2-1 | TRBV29-1 | CSVEDPGGMGNEQFF
TRBJ1-6 | TRBV5-1 | CASSSAGGGARSPLHF
TRBJ2-3 | TRBV6-5 | CASSYSTVSTDTQYF
TRBJ2-3 | TRBV30 | CAWSQGTDTQYF
TRBJ2-5 | TRBV7-9 | CASSYGITSETQYF
TRBJ2-7 | TRBV28 | CASSSYYEQYF
TRBJ1-1 | TRBV5-1 | CASSTLGQAGTEAFF
TRBJ2-2 | TRBV7-9 | CASSQAADTGELFF
TRBJ2-5 | TRBV12-5 | CASGLAVSGTQYF
TRBJ2-7 | TRBV2 | CASSAAGGTYEQYF
TRBJ2-4 | TRBV9 | CASRDETGTRRGKSKNIQYF
TRBJ2-1 | TRBV18 | CASSPRAGNNEQFF
TRBJ2-3 | TRBV5-1 | CASSYRQGSTDTQYF
TRBJ1-2 | TRBV30 | CAWFYGTGNYGYTF
TRBJ2-1 | TRBV5-4 | CASSLAPTGDNEQFF
TRBJ2-1 | TRBV30 | CAWSIIPGLAANNEQFF
TRBJ1-2 | TRBV5-1 | CASSLDWGTVRFGGYTF
TRBJ1-5 | TRBV19 | CASSITAGSSNQPQHF
TRBJ1-6 | TRBV18 | CASSPEDNSPLHF
TRBJ2-3 | TRBV29-1 | CSVEERAGDPRTQYF